This T cell receptor beta chain was sequenced in a study of lymphopenia after photon versus proton radiotherapy. CDR3 length: 18 residues. In germline, CDR1 is SGHTA, CDR2 FQGNSA. The V segment lost 5 bases and the J segment 2 bases; nucleotides outside the gene matches: 14. The table came from immunoSEQ multiplex PCR; TCRdb's copy has only in-frame clones and leaves some out. The data show fewer than 30,000 clones, about 88% seen once. The sample consisted of peripheral blood, taken from a patient treated with photon-based radiotherapy. The V gene is TRBV7-2, the J gene TRBJ2-7, with TRBD2 matching over 11 bases. The clonotype comes from a woman aged 50 to 60 with cholangiocarcinoma. CDR3 sequence (DNA): TGTGCCAGCAGCCGACGCCCTCTACTAGCGGGGGCAACCTACGAGCAGTACTTC. Translated: CASSRRPLLAGATYEQYF.